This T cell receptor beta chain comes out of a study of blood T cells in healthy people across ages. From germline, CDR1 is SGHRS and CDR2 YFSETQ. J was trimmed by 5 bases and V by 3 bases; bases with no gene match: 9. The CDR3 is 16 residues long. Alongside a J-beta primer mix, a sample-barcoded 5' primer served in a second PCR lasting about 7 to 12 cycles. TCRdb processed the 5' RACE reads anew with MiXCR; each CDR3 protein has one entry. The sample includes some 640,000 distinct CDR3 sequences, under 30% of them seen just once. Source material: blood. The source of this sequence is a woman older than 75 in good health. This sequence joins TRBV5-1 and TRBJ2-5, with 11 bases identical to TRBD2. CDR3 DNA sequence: TGCGCCAGCAGCTGGAAAACTAGCGGGAGAGGGGAGACCCAGTACTTC. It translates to CASSWKTSGRGETQYF.